The clone carrying this T cell receptor beta chain was detected many times. Its antigen remains unknown. This sample was taken from a study of T-cell reconstitution after alpha-beta-depleted transplantation in children. General observations from the study: The main origin of T-cell counts and diversity one year after transplant was newly produced T cells. It was reported that alpha-beta T cells came from several hundred expanded graft clones (about two months after transplant).

With 3 bases removed from V and 4 bases from J, the gap between germline ends came to 15 bases. The CDR3 loop spans 15 amino acids. Germline CDR1 MNHNS, CDR2 SASEGT. Unique molecular identifiers tagged the TCRbeta library. TCRdb re-analysed the PCR reads in MiXCR, keeping a single row per CDR3 protein. The sample lists 32,000 or so distinct CDR3 sequences; around 7% were seen once. This sequence was found in a child less than two years old who had a stem cell transplant for acute myeloid leukemia, so the T cells may come from the graft donor. Sequences were derived from peripheral blood, sampled 60 days after TCRalphabeta/CD19-depleted stem cell transplant. The rearrangement uses TRBV6-1 and TRBJ1-2, with D perhaps TRBD1 (6 bases). CDR3 bases: TGTGCCAGCAGTGAGGGGCAGGGGACTGGCTATGGCTACACCTTC. Protein: CASSEGQGTGYGYTF.